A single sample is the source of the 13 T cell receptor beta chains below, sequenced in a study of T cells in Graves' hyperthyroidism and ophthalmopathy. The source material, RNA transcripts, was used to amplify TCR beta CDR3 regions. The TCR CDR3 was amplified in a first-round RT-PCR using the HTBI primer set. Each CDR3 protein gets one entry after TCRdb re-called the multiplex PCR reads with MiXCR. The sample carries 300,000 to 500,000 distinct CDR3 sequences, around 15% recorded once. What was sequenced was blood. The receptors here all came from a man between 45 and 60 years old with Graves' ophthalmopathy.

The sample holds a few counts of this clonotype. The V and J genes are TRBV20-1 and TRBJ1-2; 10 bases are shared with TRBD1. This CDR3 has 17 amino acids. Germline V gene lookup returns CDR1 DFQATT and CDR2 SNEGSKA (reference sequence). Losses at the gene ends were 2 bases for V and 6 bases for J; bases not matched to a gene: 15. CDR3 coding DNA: TGCAGTGCTAGAAGGGCCCGGGACAGGGGATTAGTGGATGGCTACACCTTC. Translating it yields CSARRARDRGLVDGYTF.

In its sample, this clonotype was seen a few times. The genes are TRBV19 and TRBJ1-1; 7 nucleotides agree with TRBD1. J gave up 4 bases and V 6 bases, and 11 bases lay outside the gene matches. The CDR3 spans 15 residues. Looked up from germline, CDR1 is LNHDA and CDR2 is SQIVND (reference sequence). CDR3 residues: CASRSMRGRVTEAFF. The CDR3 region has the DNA TGTGCCAGTAGATCTATGAGGGGGCGAGTCACTGAAGCTTTCTTT.

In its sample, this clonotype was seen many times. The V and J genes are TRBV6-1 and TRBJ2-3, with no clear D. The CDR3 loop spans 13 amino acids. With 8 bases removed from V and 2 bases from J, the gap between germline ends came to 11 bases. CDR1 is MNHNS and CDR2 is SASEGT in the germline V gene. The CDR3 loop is CASGDTNTDTQYF. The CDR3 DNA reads TGTGCCAGCGGCGATACTAACACAGATACGCAGTATTTT.

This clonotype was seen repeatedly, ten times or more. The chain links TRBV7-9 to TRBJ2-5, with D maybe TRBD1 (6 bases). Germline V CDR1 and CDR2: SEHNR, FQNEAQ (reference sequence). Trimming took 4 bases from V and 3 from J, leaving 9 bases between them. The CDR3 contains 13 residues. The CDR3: CASSSGQKETQYF. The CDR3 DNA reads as TGTGCCAGCAGCTCCGGACAGAAAGAGACCCAGTACTTC.

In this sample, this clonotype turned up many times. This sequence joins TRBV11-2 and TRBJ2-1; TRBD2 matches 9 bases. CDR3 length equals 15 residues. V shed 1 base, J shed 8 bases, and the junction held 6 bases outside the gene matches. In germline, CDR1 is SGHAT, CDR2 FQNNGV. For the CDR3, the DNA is TGTGCCAGCAGCTTAGCGCTAGCGGGATTAGATGAGCAGTTCTTC. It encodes CASSLALAGLDEQFF. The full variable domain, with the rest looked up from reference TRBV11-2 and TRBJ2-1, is EAGVAQSPRYKIIEKRQSVAFWCNPISGHATLYWYQQILGQGPKLLIQFQNNGVVDDSQLPKDRFSAERLKGVDSTLKIQPAKLEDSAVYLCASSLALAGLDEQFFGPGTRLTVL.

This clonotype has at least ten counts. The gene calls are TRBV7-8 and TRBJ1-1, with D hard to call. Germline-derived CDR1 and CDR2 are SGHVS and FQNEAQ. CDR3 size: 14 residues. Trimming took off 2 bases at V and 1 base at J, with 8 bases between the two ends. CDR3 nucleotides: TGTGCCAGCAGCTTAAATTTGGGGAACACTGAAGCTTTCTTT. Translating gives CASSLNLGNTEAFF.

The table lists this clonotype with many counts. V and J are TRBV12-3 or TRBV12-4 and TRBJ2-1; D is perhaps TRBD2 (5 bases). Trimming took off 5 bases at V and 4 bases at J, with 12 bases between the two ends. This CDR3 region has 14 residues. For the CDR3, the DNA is TGTGCCAGCAGTCCCGGGATATCGTACAATGAGCAGTTCTTC. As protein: CASSPGISYNEQFF.

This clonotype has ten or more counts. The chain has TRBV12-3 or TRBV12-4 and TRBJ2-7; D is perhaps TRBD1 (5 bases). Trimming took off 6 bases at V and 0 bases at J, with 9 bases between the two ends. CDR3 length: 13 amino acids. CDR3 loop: CASRGDSSYEQYF. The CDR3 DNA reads TGTGCCAGCAGGGGCGACAGCTCCTACGAGCAGTACTTC.

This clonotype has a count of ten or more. Written as DNA, the CDR3 is TGCAGCGTTGCTCAAGCCATAGGGGAGACCCAGTACTTC. Translated, it gives CSVAQAIGETQYF. This sequence joins TRBV29-1 and TRBJ2-5, with unresolved D. This CDR3 comprises 13 residues. The V and J ends lost 4 bases and 5 bases respectively, with 14 bases between them. Germline CDR1 is SQVTM and CDR2 is ANQGSEA.

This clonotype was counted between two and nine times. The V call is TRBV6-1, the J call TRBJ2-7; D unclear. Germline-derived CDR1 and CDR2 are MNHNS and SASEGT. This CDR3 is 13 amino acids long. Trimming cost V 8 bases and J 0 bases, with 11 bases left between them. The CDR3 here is CASSVGYSYEQYF. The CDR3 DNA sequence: TGTGCCAGCTCCGTCGGCTACTCCTACGAGCAGTACTTC.

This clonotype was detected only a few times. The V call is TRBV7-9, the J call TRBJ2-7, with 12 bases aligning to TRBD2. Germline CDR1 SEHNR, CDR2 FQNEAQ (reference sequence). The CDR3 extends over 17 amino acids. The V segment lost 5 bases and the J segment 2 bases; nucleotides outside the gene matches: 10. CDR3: CASSRGASGRAPYEQYF. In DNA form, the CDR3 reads TGTGCCAGCAGCCGGGGGGCTAGCGGGAGGGCCCCCTACGAGCAGTACTTC.

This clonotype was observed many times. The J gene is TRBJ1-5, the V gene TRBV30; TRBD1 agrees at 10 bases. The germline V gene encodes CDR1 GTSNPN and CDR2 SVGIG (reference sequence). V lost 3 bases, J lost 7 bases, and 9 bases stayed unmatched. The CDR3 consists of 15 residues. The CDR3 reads CAWRPRDRGGQPQHF. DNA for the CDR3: TGTGCCTGGAGGCCCCGGGACAGGGGAGGGCAGCCCCAGCATTTT.

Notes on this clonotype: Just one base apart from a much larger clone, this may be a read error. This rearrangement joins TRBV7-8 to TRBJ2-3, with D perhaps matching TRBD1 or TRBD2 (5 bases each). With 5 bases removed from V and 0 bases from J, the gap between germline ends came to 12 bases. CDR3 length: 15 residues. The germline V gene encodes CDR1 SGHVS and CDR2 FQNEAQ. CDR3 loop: CASSEARESTDTQYF. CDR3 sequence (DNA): TGTGCCAGCAGCGAAGCCAGGGAGAGCACAGATACGCAGTATTTT.